This TCR beta chain was sequenced during a study of breast tumors, draining lymph nodes, adjacent tissues. Findings and limits, study-wide: That most tumor T cells come from lymph nodes remained unproven. Tumor TCR diversity was below lymph nodes but above nontumor tissue.

TCRdb analysed the multiplex PCR reads with MiXCR anew, one entry per CDR3 protein. The sample carries more than 50,000 distinct CDR3 sequences, less than 60% recorded once. This clonotype was recorded at least ten times. Its antigen remains unknown. The CDR3 loop spans 17 amino acids. Trimming shortened V by 2 bases and J by 4 bases, and 19 bases separated the two germline ends. Per germline, CDR1 SGHTS and CDR2 YDEGEE. The material sequenced was breast tumor tissue. The rearrangement joins TRBV5-8 to TRBJ2-1, with D possibly matching TRBD2 (6 bases). This sequence was found in a female donor with breast cancer. Some clones in this sample may be carry-over from other donors' samples. CDR3 protein: CASSFAPGGTLYNEQFF. As DNA, the CDR3 is TGTGCCAGCAGCTTCGCTCCGGGCGGGACTTTGTACAATGAGCAGTTCTTC.